This is a list of T cell receptor beta chains from one sample in a study of blood T cell repertoires in COVID-19. TCRdb keeps only in-frame clones here, not all; method: immunoSEQ multiplex PCR. The sample has roughly 200,000 clones, roughly 80% seen once. The sequenced sample consisted of peripheral blood. The source of these receptors is a woman between 70 and 85 years old with acute or convalescent COVID-19. Each CDR3 is given with its conserved first and last residue. The order of the fields is J gene, V gene, D gene, clone size, CDR3 DNA, CDR3 protein. A D gene is named only where the DNA matches it firmly. Size is omitted from some rows. Given values are once, few, many or a class for expanded clones.

TRBJ2-7 TRBV2 . . TGTGCCAGCAGTGAGGAGGGGGCGGGAGGTGGCGAGCAGTACTTC CASSEEGAGGGEQYF
TRBJ2-7 TRBV2 TRBD1 . TGTGCCAGCAGTGGAGGACAGGGTGGCGAGCAGTACTTC CASSGGQGGEQYF
TRBJ2-2 TRBV4-1 TRBD2 . TGCGCCAGCAGCCAAGAAGGCAGAAGGACTAGCGGGAGTTCGAGCACCGGGGAGCTGTTTTTT CASSQEGRRTSGSSSTGELFF
TRBJ1-5 TRBV7-2 . once TGTGCCAGCAGCTTAATGGCAGATCAGCCCCAGCATTTT CASSLMADQPQHF
TRBJ1-5 TRBV6-5 TRBD1 . TGTGCCAGCAGCCAAAGGACAGGGGGCAATCAGCCCCAGCATTTT CASSQRTGGNQPQHF
TRBJ2-1 TRBV7-9 . few TGTGCCAGCAGCTTAGCGGGAGCTGTCTACAATGAGCAGTTCTTC CASSLAGAVYNEQFF
TRBJ2-5 TRBV6-1 TRBD2 . TGTGCCAGCACCGCGGGGGGGGCAGGGGAGACCCAGTACTTC CASTAGGAGETQYF
TRBJ2-7 TRBV27 . . TGTGCCAGCAGTTTATCGAGTCAAAACGAGCAGTACTTC CASSLSSQNEQYF
TRBJ1-1 TRBV19 . . TGTGCCAGTAGTCCGGGGGGCACTGAAGCTTTCTTT CASSPGGTEAFF
TRBJ2-3 TRBV19 TRBD1 . TGTGCCAGTAGTACGCAGGGGGAAGGGGCAGATACGCAGTATTTT CASSTQGEGADTQYF
TRBJ2-5 TRBV5-8 . few TGTGCCAGCAGCCCGGTACGGGGGAGGGAGACCCAGTACTTC CASSPVRGRETQYF
TRBJ2-4 TRBV28 TRBD1 . TGTGCCAGCAGTTTAATGGGACAGGGGGTCAAAAACATTCAGTACTTC CASSLMGQGVKNIQYF
TRBJ1-5 TRBV19 TRBD1 once TGTGCCAGTAGTATCAGGGGGGAAGGGCAGCCCCAGCATTTT CASSIRGEGQPQHF
TRBJ2-2 TRBV7-2 TRBD2 . TGTGCCAGCACCTCTGGCGGGAGGAACACCGGGGAGCTGTTTTTT CASTSGGRNTGELFF
TRBJ2-3 TRBV29-1 TRBD2 . TGCAGCGTTGGGTCGCTAGCGGGAGCAGATACGCAGTATTTT CSVGSLAGADTQYF
TRBJ1-2 TRBV7-8 . . TGTGCCAGCAGCTTACCAGGAATTAACTATGGCTACACCTTC CASSLPGINYGYTF
TRBJ1-6 TRBV7-9 . . TGTGCCAGCAGCTTAGCGAGAGGTTCGGGAGCCTATAATTCACCCCTCCACTTT CASSLARGSGAYNSPLHF
TRBJ1-2 TRBV3-1/TRBV3-2 . . TGTGCCAGCAGCCCCACCCTGGCCGGGGGCTATGGCTACACCTTC CASSPTLAGGYGYTF
TRBJ2-7 TRBV28 . . TGTGCCAGCAGTTTATATCCCCGTAGTACCCACCCGGAGCAGTACTTC CASSLYPRSTHPEQYF
TRBJ2-5 TRBV5-1 . . TGCGCCAGCAGCTTGTTGTCGACAGAACAAGAGACCCAGTACTTC CASSLLSTEQETQYF
TRBJ1-5 TRBV28 . . TGTGCCAGCACCGAAGCGAATCAGCCCCAGCATTTT CASTEANQPQHF
TRBJ1-6 TRBV27 . . TGTGCCAGCAGTTTATACGACAGGCGATTATATAATTCACCCCTCCACTTT CASSLYDRRLYNSPLHF
TRBJ1-5 TRBV6-5 . . TGTGCCAGCAGCATCCAGGGTAGCAATCAGCCCCAGCATTTT CASSIQGSNQPQHF
TRBJ2-7 TRBV4-1 TRBD2 . TGCGCCAGCAGCCCAGCCCACGGGGGGGCAAACTCCGAGCAGTACTTC CASSPAHGGANSEQYF
TRBJ1-3 TRBV2 . . TGTGCCAGCAGTGAACTCTGGGGGGCTGGAAACACCATATATTTT CASSELWGAGNTIYF
TRBJ1-3 TRBV9 . few TGTGCCAGCAGCGGGACACTTGGAAACACCATATATTTT CASSGTLGNTIYF
TRBJ2-2 TRBV15 . . TGTGCCACCAGCACAGACACCGGGGAGCTGTTTTTT CATSTDTGELFF
TRBJ2-1 TRBV5-1 TRBD1 . TGCGCCAGCAGCCGGGACAGCTCCTACAATGAGCAGTTCTTC CASSRDSSYNEQFF
TRBJ2-2 TRBV10-3 TRBD2 . TGTGCCATCAGTGACCCTAGGACTAGCGGGAGGATCGGCACCGGGGAGCTGTTTTTT CAISDPRTSGRIGTGELFF
TRBJ2-1 TRBV18 TRBD2 . TGTGCCAGCTCACCAAAGAGCGGGAGGGCCGCTTACAATGAGCAGTTCTTC CASSPKSGRAAYNEQFF
TRBJ2-1 TRBV30 . . TGTGCCTGGAGTGTACGGGCGGGGACCTACTCCTACAATGAGCAGTTCTTC CAWSVRAGTYSYNEQFF
TRBJ1-1 TRBV28 . . TGTGCCAGCAGTCGACAGGTGAACACTGAAGCTTTCTTT CASSRQVNTEAFF
TRBJ1-5 TRBV6-6 . . TGTGCCAGCGGGGGGGGGTATAGCAATCAGCCCCAGCATTTT CASGGGYSNQPQHF
TRBJ2-1 TRBV27 . . TGTGCCAGCAAATACGGGAGAATCTACAATGAGCAGTTCTTC CASKYGRIYNEQFF
TRBJ2-3 TRBV7-2 . . TGTGCCAGCAGCTCACGTCGCGGATCTAGCACAGATACGCAGTATTTT CASSSRRGSSTDTQYF
TRBJ1-2 TRBV28 . . TGTGCCACGAGCGCCACGGGGGTCGGGTACACCTTC CATSATGVGYTF
TRBJ2-7 TRBV2 . . TGTGCCAGCACAAAACGGTCCAGGCAATGGACTAACTCCTACGAGCAGTACTTC CASTKRSRQWTNSYEQYF
TRBJ1-2 TRBV7-2 . . TGTGCCAGCAGCCCCCGCGGGGGGCAGGACTATGGCTACACCTTC CASSPRGGQDYGYTF
TRBJ1-2 TRBV28 . . TGTGCCAGCAGTCGGGGGACGGCGGGAAATGGCTACACCTTC CASSRGTAGNGYTF
TRBJ2-7 TRBV20-1 . . TGCAGTGCTAGGGCCATAGCCGAGCAGTACTTC CSARAIAEQYF
TRBJ2-1 TRBV19 . . TGTGCCAGTAGTATAGATTCCTCTAGCGTGGTGGGCAATAATGAGCAGTTCTTC CASSIDSSSVVGNNEQFF
TRBJ2-2 TRBV6-1 TRBD2 . TGTGCCAGCAGTGAAGGACTAGCGGGGACCGGGGAGCTGTTTTTT CASSEGLAGTGELFF
TRBJ1-1 TRBV2 . . TGTGCCAGCAGTGAAACCACTTCTGAAGCTTTCTTT CASSETTSEAFF
TRBJ2-5 TRBV5-1 TRBD1 . TGCGCCAGCAGCTTGGTCGGGACAGGGTTCGGGGAGACCCAGTACTTC CASSLVGTGFGETQYF
TRBJ2-5 TRBV5-1 TRBD2 . TGCGCCAGCAGCTCCCTAGCGGGAGGGGGAGAGACCCAGTACTTC CASSSLAGGGETQYF
TRBJ2-1 TRBV7-9 . many TGTGCCAGCAGCCCCCTTTTTCTTAGCAATGAGCAGTTCTTC CASSPLFLSNEQFF
TRBJ2-7 TRBV5-4 TRBD2 . TGTGCCAGCAGGCCGGGACTAGCGAACACCTACGAGCAGTACTTC CASRPGLANTYEQYF
TRBJ2-1 TRBV15 . . TGTGCCACCAGCAGTACCGCGGGACCCGGTAACTACAATGAGCAGTTCTTC CATSSTAGPGNYNEQFF
TRBJ1-3 TRBV5-1 . few TGCGCCAGCAGCTTGGACGGGGCTGGAAACACCATATATTTT CASSLDGAGNTIYF
TRBJ2-7 TRBV7-2 . . TGTGCCAGCAGCGAAGGAGGGATCGCCTACGAGCAGTACTTC CASSEGGIAYEQYF
TRBJ1-1 TRBV18 . . TGTGCCAGCTCACCACGCAGCACTGAAGCTTTCTTT CASSPRSTEAFF
TRBJ2-6 TRBV19 . . TGTGCCAGTAGAGCAGGGCCCTCTGGGGCCAACGTCCTGACTTTC CASRAGPSGANVLTF
TRBJ2-3 TRBV2 . few TGTGCCAGCACTAGGACAGTCTCAGATACGCAGTATTTT CASTRTVSDTQYF
TRBJ1-3 TRBV11-2 . . TGTGCCAGCAGCTTAGGTTCCGGGGTACTCTCTGGAAACACCATATATTTT CASSLGSGVLSGNTIYF
TRBJ2-7 TRBV18 TRBD1 . TGTGCCAGCTCAGGTAGGACAGGGGACGAGCAGTACTTC CASSGRTGDEQYF